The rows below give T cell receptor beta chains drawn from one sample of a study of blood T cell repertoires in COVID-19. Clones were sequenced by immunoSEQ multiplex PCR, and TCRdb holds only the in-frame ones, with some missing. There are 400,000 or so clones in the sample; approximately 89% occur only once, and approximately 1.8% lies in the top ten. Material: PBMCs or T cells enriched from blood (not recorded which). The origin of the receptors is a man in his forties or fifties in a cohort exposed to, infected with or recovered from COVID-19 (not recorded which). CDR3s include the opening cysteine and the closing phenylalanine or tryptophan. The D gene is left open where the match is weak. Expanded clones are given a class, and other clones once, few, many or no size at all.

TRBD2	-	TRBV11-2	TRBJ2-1	CASSLPGTSGRMNEQFF	TGTGCCAGCAGCTTACCTGGGACTAGCGGGAGGATGAATGAGCAGTTCTTC
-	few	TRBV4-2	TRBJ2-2	CASSQTSAGSTGELFF	TGTGCCAGCAGCCAAACTAGTGCTGGGAGTACTGGGGAGCTGTTTTTT
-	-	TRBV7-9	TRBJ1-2	CASSFGQNYGYTF	TGTGCCAGCAGCTTTGGACAGAACTATGGCTACACCTTC
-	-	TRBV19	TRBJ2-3	CASSIADSLLTDTQYF	TGTGCCAGTAGTATAGCCGACAGCTTGCTCACAGATACGCAGTATTTT
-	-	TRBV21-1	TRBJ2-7	CASSNRTGGEQYF	TGTGCCAGCAGCAACCGTACAGGGGGCGAGCAGTACTTC
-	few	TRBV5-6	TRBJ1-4	CASTLSGGNEKLFF	TGTGCCAGCACCCTCAGTGGCGGTAATGAAAAACTGTTTTTT
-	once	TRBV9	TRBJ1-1	CASSVGGHNTEAFF	TGTGCCAGCAGCGTAGGGGGACATAACACTGAAGCTTTCTTT
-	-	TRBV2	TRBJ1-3	CASTSVGSRSGNTIYF	TGTGCCAGCACCTCGGTGGGGAGCCGCTCTGGAAACACCATATATTTT
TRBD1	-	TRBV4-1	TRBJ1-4	CASSPQGQGARKLFF	TGCGCCAGCAGCCCCCAGGGACAGGGGGCCCGAAAACTGTTTTTT
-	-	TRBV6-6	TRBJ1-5	CASSYPQDSNQPQHF	TGTGCCAGCAGTTACCCACAGGATAGCAATCAGCCCCAGCATTTT
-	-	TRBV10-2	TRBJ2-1	CASSENRVNEQFF	TGCGCCAGCAGTGAAAACAGGGTCAATGAGCAGTTCTTC
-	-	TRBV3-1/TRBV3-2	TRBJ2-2	CASSLRTGMVTGELFF	TGTGCCAGCAGCCTTAGGACGGGGATGGTAACCGGGGAGCTGTTTTTT
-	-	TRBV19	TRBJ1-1	CASSIDPGVRNTEAFF	TGTGCCAGTAGTATAGATCCAGGGGTCCGGAACACTGAAGCTTTCTTT
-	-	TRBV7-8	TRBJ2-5	CASSLRESQETQYF	TGTGCCAGCAGCCTCCGGGAGTCGCAAGAGACCCAGTACTTC
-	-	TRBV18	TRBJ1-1	CASSPDGQTPKTEAFF	TGTGCCAGCTCACCAGACGGACAGACCCCGAAGACTGAAGCTTTCTTT
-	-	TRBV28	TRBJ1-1	CASSGSPNTEAFF	TGTGCCAGCAGCGGGTCTCCGAACACTGAAGCTTTCTTT
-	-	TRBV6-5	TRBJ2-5	CASRRTAQETQYF	TGTGCCAGCAGACGGACAGCCCAAGAGACCCAGTACTTC